These T cell receptor beta chains were read from a single sample in a study of cytomegalovirus exposure and HLA in healthy donors. Generated by immunoSEQ multiplex PCR, the TCRdb table keeps only in-frame clones and is missing some. The data show around 100,000 clones, 81% seen once. Sample: PBMCs. These receptors were obtained from a woman in her 70s in good health and CMV-seropositive. Both conserved end residues are part of each CDR3. A D gene is named only where the DNA matches it firmly. Size is stated for part of the rows, as once, few or many counts, or as a class when the clone is expanded.

TRBV18	TRBJ1-5	-	TRBD1	TGTGCCAGCTCACTGGGGACAGGGGGCTCGGGGCAGCCCCAGCATTTT	CASSLGTGGSGQPQHF
TRBV27	TRBJ2-7	once	-	TGTGCCAGCAGTTTCCGTCCGGTTTCCTACGAGCAGTACTTC	CASSFRPVSYEQYF
TRBV29-1	TRBJ2-7	-	TRBD1	TGCAGCGTCAAACCGGGGACAGGGACCTACGAGCAGTACTTC	CSVKPGTGTYEQYF
TRBV7-3	TRBJ1-1	-	TRBD1	TGTGCCAGCAGCTCCGGGGGGACAGGGGTCGAAGCTTTCTTT	CASSSGGTGVEAFF
TRBV5-4	TRBJ2-5	-	TRBD2	TGTGCCAGCACCAAAGGACGGGAGGGCCCGAGAGAGACCCAGTACTTC	CASTKGREGPRETQYF
TRBV4-2	TRBJ2-1	-	TRBD2	TGTGCCAGCAGCCAAGGGGCGGGGGGGGATTACAATGAGCAGTTCTTC	CASSQGAGGDYNEQFF
TRBV19	TRBJ1-1	-	-	TGTGCCAGTAGCACTTATCAGGGAACTAACACTGAAGCTTTCTTT	CASSTYQGTNTEAFF
TRBV7-2	TRBJ2-7	-	-	TGTGCCAGCAGCGCCTCGAGCGGAGGGACCTACGAGCAGTACTTC	CASSASSGGTYEQYF
TRBV4-3	TRBJ2-1	-	TRBD2	TGCGCCAGCAGCCGCCGGACTAGCGGGAGTATCTACAATGAGCAGTTCTTC	CASSRRTSGSIYNEQFF
TRBV19	TRBJ2-1	-	TRBD2	TGTGCCAGTAGCACCTGGGACGGTGCGGGGGTATACAATGAGCAGTTCTTC	CASSTWDGAGVYNEQFF
TRBV29-1	TRBJ1-3	-	TRBD1	TGCAGCGTTCGGGACAGCTACTCTGGAAACACCATATATTTT	CSVRDSYSGNTIYF
TRBV19	TRBJ2-2	-	TRBD2	TGTGCCAGTACCATGGAGACGGGAGGGCCAACCGGGGAGCTGTTTTTT	CASTMETGGPTGELFF
TRBV5-1	TRBJ2-5	-	-	TGCGCCAGCAGGATACAGGGTCGTGGAGAGACCCAGTACTTC	CASRIQGRGETQYF
TRBV4-3	TRBJ2-7	few	TRBD1	TGCGCCAGCAGCCAAGTGTGGGACAGCTACGAGCAGTACTTC	CASSQVWDSYEQYF
TRBV28	TRBJ2-1	-	TRBD2	TGTGCCAGCAGTTTATCGGGAGGTCGAGGGAATGAGCAGTTCTTC	CASSLSGGRGNEQFF
TRBV5-1	TRBJ1-4	-	TRBD1	TGCGCCAGCCGGACAGGGCCTAATGAAAAACTGTTTTTT	CASRTGPNEKLFF
TRBV7-2	TRBJ1-2	-	-	TGTGCCAGCAGCTTAGGCGGCTCGGCAGCCAGTAGTGATGGCTACACCTTC	CASSLGGSAASSDGYTF
TRBV7-2	TRBJ1-2	-	-	TGTGCCAGCAGCTTAGATCCAGGGCCCTATGGCTACACCTTC	CASSLDPGPYGYTF
TRBV5-4	TRBJ2-3	-	TRBD1	TGTGCCAGCAGCCGACATGATGACAGGGGGGACCCAGATACGCAGTATTTT	CASSRHDDRGDPDTQYF
TRBV7-8	TRBJ2-2	-	TRBD1	TGTGCCAGCAGCCTACCTGGGCAGGGGGCCGGGGAGCTGTTTTTT	CASSLPGQGAGELFF
TRBV28	TRBJ2-7	-	-	TGTGCCAGCAGTTTACCAGCGGTCCTTTACGAGCAGTACTTC	CASSLPAVLYEQYF
TRBV5-8	TRBJ1-1	-	-	TGTGCCAGCAGCCCCTTGCTCCGCCAGGGAGCTTTCTTT	CASSPLLRQGAFF
TRBV5-6	TRBJ2-1	-	TRBD2	TGTGCCAGCAGCGCGGATGGCGGGAGTGATGAGCAGTTCTTC	CASSADGGSDEQFF
TRBV30	TRBJ2-1	few	TRBD1	TGTGCCTGGAGCCCGGGACAGGGGGCCTATGAGCAGTTCTTC	CAWSPGQGAYEQFF
TRBV7-2	TRBJ2-1	-	TRBD2	TGTGCCAGCAGCCGCAGCGGGAGGGCCAATGAGCAGTTCTTC	CASSRSGRANEQFF
TRBV11-2	TRBJ2-5	-	TRBD2	TGTGCCAGCAGCTTTCTAGCGGGAGGGAGAGAGACCCAGTACTTC	CASSFLAGGRETQYF
TRBV6-1	TRBJ1-3	once	-	TGTGCCAGCAGTCCAGGTACCTCTGGAAACACCATATATTTT	CASSPGTSGNTIYF
TRBV11-2	TRBJ1-1	-	-	TGTGCCAGCAGCTTAGACAGGAACAGACACACTGAAGCTTTCTTT	CASSLDRNRHTEAFF
TRBV18	TRBJ2-5	once	TRBD1	TGTGCCAGCTCACCACCGACGGGACAGGGTGGGGAGACCCAGTACTTC	CASSPPTGQGGETQYF
TRBV9	TRBJ1-1	-	TRBD1	TGTGCCAGCAGCGTGGGACAGGACCGAGAGGCTTTCTTT	CASSVGQDREAFF
TRBV6-5	TRBJ2-3	-	-	TGTGCCAGCAGTTTCGGACAGTCCCTTAGCACAGATACGCAGTATTTT	CASSFGQSLSTDTQYF
TRBV6-1	TRBJ1-4	-	TRBD1	TGTGCCGGACAGGGAGGTGATGAAAAACTGTTTTTT	CAGQGGDEKLFF
TRBV7-3	TRBJ2-2	-	TRBD2	TGTGCCAGCAGCCGGACTAGCGGAGCGAACACCGGGGAGCTGTTTTTT	CASSRTSGANTGELFF
TRBV6-6	TRBJ2-3	-	-	TGTGCCACCATACAGGGAGAAGCAGATACGCAGTATTTT	CATIQGEADTQYF
TRBV6-5	TRBJ1-5	-	-	TGTGCCAGCAGTTACGACCGAGGGAATCAGCCCCAGCATTTT	CASSYDRGNQPQHF
TRBV25-1	TRBJ1-1	-	-	TGTGCCAGCGCAGCGGGACAAATGAACACTGAAGCTTTCTTT	CASAAGQMNTEAFF
TRBV6-1	TRBJ2-1	-	TRBD1	TGTGCCAGTAGTGCCCCCGGGACAGGGGGGAATGAGCAGTTCTTC	CASSAPGTGGNEQFF
TRBV5-4	TRBJ2-6	few	TRBD1	TGTGCCAGCAGCTCTGGACAGGTAGCCTATCCTGGGGCCAACGTCCTGACTTTC	CASSSGQVAYPGANVLTF
TRBV5-1	TRBJ1-5	-	TRBD1	TGCGCCAGCAGCTTGGAGGGGGCCGGTCAGCCCCAGCATTTT	CASSLEGAGQPQHF
TRBV28	TRBJ2-7	-	-	TGTGCCAGCAGGAGGACAGTTTACGAGCAGTACTTC	CASRRTVYEQYF
TRBV4-3	TRBJ1-4	-	-	TGCGCCAGCAGCCAAGATTTTCGGGGACACATCGCCGAAAAACTGTTTTTT	CASSQDFRGHIAEKLFF
TRBV7-3	TRBJ2-2	-	TRBD1	TGTGCCAGCAGCCTGGGACAGGGCGGAGGCACCGGGGAGCTGTTTTTT	CASSLGQGGGTGELFF
TRBV6-5	TRBJ2-7	-	TRBD1	TGTGCCAGCAGTCCGGCCGGGACAGGGTTTGAGCAGTACTTC	CASSPAGTGFEQYF
TRBV2	TRBJ1-2	-	TRBD1	TGTGCCAGCCGTCGGGGACAGGGAGAATATGGCTACACCTTC	CASRRGQGEYGYTF
TRBV2	TRBJ2-2	-	-	TGTGCCAGCAGTGACCTCGGGGCGCGGGGCCCCGGGGAGCTGTTTTTT	CASSDLGARGPGELFF
TRBV7-2	TRBJ2-3	-	-	TGTGCCAGCAGCTTAAGCGGGAGCACAGATACGCAGTATTTT	CASSLSGSTDTQYF
TRBV6-6	TRBJ2-7	few	-	TGTGCCAGCACCCCCTCGGGTGGGAGACAGTACTTC	CASTPSGGRQYF
TRBV7-9	TRBJ2-1	few	-	TGTGCCAGCAGCTTCGCGGGGAATGAGCAGTTCTTC	CASSFAGNEQFF
TRBV10-3	TRBJ1-5	-	TRBD1	TGTGCCATCAGGACCACCGGGACAGGGGGCAATCAGCCCCAGCATTTT	CAIRTTGTGGNQPQHF
TRBV6-6	TRBJ1-2	-	TRBD1	TGTGCCAGCACCGACAGGGGGACCGCGGGGTACACCTTC	CASTDRGTAGYTF
TRBV15	TRBJ2-1	-	-	TGTGCCACCAGCAGAGATTACGGTCCTAGGAGCGAGCAGTTCTTC	CATSRDYGPRSEQFF
TRBV5-1	TRBJ2-3	-	-	TGCGCCAGCAGCTTAAACAGGGCTGATACGCAGTATTTT	CASSLNRADTQYF
TRBV2	TRBJ1-2	-	TRBD1	TGTGCCAGCAGTGGACGGACAGGGGAAGGCGGCTACACCTTC	CASSGRTGEGGYTF